This T cell receptor beta chain was profiled in a study of monozygotic twins with inflammatory bowel disease. There are 14 residues in the CDR3. Germline assignment: CDR1 SGHTA and CDR2 FQGTGA. Each donor supplied about 2.7 ml of blood. No sorting of T cells preceded isolation of total RNA from whole blood. General study findings and limits: Discrimination among different T cell subtypes was not achievable. Heterogeneous immunosuppressive treatment regimens may have introduced variability into patient repertoires.

A remark on this clonotype: Its antigen is as yet unknown.

TCRdb reworked the 5' RACE reads into one entry per CDR3 protein, no DNA. Recorded for this sample: 210,000 or so distinct CDR3 sequences. The chain employs TRBV7-3 and TRBJ2-5. The origin of this receptor is a human donor with ulcerative colitis or Crohn's disease, or a healthy co-twin of an affected twin (not recorded which). The specimen sequenced was blood. The CDR3 sequence: CASSLGPSWETQYF. The full variable domain, its missing parts supplied by reference TRBV7-3 and TRBJ2-5, is GAGVSQTPSNKVTEKGKYVELRCDPISGHTALYWYRQSLGQGPEFLIYFQGTGAADDSGLPNDRFFAVRPEGSVSTLKIQRTERGDSAVYLCASSLGPSWETQYFGPGTRLLVL.